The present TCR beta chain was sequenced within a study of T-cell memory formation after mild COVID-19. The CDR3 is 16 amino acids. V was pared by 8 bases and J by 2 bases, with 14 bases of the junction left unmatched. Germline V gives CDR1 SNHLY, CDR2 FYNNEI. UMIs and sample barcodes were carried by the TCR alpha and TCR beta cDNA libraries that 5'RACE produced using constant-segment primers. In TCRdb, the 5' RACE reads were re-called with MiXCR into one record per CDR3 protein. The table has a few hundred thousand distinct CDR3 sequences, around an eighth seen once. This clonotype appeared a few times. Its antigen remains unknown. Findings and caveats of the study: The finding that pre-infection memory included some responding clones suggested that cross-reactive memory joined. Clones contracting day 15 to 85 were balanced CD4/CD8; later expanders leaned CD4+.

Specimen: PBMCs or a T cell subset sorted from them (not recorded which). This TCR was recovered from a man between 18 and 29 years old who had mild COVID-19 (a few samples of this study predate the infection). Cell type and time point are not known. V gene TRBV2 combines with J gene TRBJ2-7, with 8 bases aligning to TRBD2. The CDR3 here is CASRDDLAGAAYEQYF. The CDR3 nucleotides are TGTGCCAGCCGAGATGACCTAGCGGGTGCCGCCTACGAGCAGTACTTC.